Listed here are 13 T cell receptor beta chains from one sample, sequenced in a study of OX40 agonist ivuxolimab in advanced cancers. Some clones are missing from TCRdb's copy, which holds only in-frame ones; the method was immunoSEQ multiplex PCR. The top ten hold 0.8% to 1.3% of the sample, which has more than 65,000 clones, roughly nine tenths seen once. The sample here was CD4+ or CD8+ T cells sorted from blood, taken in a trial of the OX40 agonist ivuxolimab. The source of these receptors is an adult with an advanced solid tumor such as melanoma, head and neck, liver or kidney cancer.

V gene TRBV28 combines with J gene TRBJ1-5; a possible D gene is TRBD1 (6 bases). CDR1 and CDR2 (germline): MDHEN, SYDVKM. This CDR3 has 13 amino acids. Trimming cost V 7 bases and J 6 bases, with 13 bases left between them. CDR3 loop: CASTFSDSQPQHF. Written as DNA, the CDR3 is TGTGCCAGCACCTTCTCGGACAGTCAGCCCCAGCATTTT.

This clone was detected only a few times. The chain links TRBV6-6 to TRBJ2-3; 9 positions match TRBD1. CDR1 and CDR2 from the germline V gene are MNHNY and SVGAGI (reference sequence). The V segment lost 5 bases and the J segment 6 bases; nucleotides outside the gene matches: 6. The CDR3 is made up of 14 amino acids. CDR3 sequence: CASSPTGGEDTQYF. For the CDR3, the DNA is TGTGCCAGCAGTCCGACAGGGGGTGAGGATACGCAGTATTTT.

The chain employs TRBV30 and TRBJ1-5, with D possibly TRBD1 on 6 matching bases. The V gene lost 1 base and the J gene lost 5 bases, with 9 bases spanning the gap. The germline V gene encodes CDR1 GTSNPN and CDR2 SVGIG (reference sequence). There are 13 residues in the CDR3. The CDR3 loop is CAWSAEGDQPQHF. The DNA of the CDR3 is TGTGCCTGGAGTGCTGAGGGGGATCAGCCCCAGCATTTT.

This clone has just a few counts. The CDR3 reads CASSVAGWETQYF. CDR3 nucleotides: TGTGCCAGCAGCGTAGCGGGGTGGGAGACCCAGTACTTC. This sequence joins TRBV9 and TRBJ2-5; TRBD2 is a possible D gene (5 bases). This CDR3 is 13 amino acids long. The germline V gene has CDR1 SGDLS and CDR2 YYNGEE. Trimming removed 0 bases from V and 5 bases from J, with 8 bases in between.

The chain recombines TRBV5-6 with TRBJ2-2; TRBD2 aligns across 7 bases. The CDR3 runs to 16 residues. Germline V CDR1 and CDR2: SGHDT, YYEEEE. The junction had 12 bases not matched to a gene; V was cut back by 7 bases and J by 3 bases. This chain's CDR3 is CASYGREWGYTGELFF. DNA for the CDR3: TGTGCCAGCTATGGGCGGGAGTGGGGTTACACCGGGGAGCTGTTTTTT.

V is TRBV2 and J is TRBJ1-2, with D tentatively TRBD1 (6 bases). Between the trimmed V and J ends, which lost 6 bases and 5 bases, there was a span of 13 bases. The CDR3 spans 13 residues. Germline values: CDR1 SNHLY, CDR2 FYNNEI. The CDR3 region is CASRQGLLYGYTF. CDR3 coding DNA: TGTGCCAGCAGACAGGGTCTCCTTTATGGCTACACCTTC.

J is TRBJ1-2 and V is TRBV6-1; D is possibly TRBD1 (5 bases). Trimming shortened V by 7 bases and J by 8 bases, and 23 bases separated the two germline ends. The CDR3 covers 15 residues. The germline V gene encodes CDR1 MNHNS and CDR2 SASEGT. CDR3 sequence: CASIEAGSGIRGYTF. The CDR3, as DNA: TGTGCCAGCATCGAAGCTGGCTCAGGGATAAGAGGCTACACCTTC.

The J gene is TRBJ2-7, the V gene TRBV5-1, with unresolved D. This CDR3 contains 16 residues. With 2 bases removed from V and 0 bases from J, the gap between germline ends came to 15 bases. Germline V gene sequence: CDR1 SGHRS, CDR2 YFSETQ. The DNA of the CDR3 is TGCGCCAGCAGCTTAAGGTGGGCGTCGAGCTCCTACGAGCAGTACTTC. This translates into CASSLRWASSSYEQYF.

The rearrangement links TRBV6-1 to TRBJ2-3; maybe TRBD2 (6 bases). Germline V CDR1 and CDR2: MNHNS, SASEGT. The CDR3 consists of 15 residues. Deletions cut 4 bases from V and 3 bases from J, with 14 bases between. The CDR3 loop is CASSGTGTHTDTQYF. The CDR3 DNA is TGTGCCAGCAGTGGAACCGGGACTCATACAGATACGCAGTATTTT.

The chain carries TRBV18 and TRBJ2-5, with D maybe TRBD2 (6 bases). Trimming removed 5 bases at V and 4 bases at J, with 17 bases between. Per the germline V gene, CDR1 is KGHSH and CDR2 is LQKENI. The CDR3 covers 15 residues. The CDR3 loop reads CASSVQSSVGETQYF. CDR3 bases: TGTGCCAGCTCAGTCCAATCTAGCGTAGGAGAGACCCAGTACTTC. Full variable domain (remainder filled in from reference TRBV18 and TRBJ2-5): NAGVMQNPRHLVRRRGQEARLRCSPMKGHSHVYWYRQLPEEGLKFMVYLQKENIIDESGMPKERFSAEFPKEGPSILRIQQVVRGDSAAYFCASSVQSSVGETQYFGPGTRLLVL.

The CDR3: CASSLDGGAETQYF. As DNA, the CDR3 is TGTGCCAGCAGCTTAGATGGGGGGGCGGAGACCCAGTACTTC. The rearrangement uses TRBV11-3 and TRBJ2-5; the D gene is possibly TRBD2 (7 bases). Germline loops: CDR1 SGHNT, CDR2 YENEEA. The CDR3 has 14 residues. Trimming removed 0 bases from V and 5 bases from J, with 10 bases in between.

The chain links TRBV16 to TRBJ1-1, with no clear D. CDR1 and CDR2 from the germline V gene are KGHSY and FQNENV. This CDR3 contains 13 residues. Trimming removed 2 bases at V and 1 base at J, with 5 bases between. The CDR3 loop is CASSQGENTEAFF. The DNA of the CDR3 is TGTGCCAGCAGCCAAGGGGAGAACACTGAAGCTTTCTTT.

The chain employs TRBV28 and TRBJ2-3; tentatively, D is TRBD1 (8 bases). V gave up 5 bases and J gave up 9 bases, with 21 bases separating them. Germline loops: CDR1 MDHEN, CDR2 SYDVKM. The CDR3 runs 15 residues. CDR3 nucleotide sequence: TGTGCCAGCAGTATGGGACAGGACTGGGAGGGAACGCAGTATTTT. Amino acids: CASSMGQDWEGTQYF.